The clone carrying this T cell receptor beta chain came up once. Antigen unknown. The data derive from a study of vaccination and CD4 T cells after COVID-19. Study-level background: Post-diagnosis, post-COVID samples were collected after a median approximately three months, ranging 35 to 161. Post-vaccine sampling followed dose two by a median about 69 days (range 14 to 241).

Germline lookup yields CDR1 MDHEN and CDR2 SYDVKM. This CDR3 spans 11 amino acids. With 6 bases removed from V and 7 bases from J, the gap between germline ends came to 4 bases. TCRdb redid the calling of the PCR reads with MiXCR, one entry per CDR3 protein. The sample records fewer than 15,000 distinct CDR3 sequences, over 65% being singletons. Study-level results: Convalescent participants were relatively few, and none had early post-infection timepoints studied. Convalescent patients saw a median around 83% of their reactive clones show up only after vaccination.

The sequencing here drew on CD4+ T cells from blood, taken after SARS-CoV-2 vaccination. J is TRBJ1-6 and V is TRBV28; D gene ambiguous. The clonotype comes from a human donor who had recovered from COVID-19. CDR3 coding DNA: TGTGCCAGCAGCCTGAATTCACCCCTCCACTTT. Residues: CASSLNSPLHF. The variable domain in full, completed from reference TRBV28 and TRBJ1-6, reads DVKVTQSSRYLVKRTGEKVFLECVQDMDHENMFWYRQDPGLGLRLIYFSYDVKMKEKGDIPEGYSVSREKKERFSLILESASTNQTSMYLCASSLNSPLHFGNGTRLTVT.